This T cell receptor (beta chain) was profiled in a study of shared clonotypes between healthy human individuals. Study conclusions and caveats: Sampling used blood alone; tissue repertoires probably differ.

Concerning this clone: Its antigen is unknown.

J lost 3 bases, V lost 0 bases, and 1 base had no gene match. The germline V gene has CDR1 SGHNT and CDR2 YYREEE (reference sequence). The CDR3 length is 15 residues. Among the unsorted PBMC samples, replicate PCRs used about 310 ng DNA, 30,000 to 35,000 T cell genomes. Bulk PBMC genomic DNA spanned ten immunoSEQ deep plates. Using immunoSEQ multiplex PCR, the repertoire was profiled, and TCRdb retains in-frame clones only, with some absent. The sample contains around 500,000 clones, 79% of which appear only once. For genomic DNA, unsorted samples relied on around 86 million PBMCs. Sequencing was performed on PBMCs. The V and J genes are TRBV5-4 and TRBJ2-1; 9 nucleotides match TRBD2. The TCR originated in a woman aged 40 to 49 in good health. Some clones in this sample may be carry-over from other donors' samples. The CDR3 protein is CASSLASGNYNEQFF. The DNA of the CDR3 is TGTGCCAGCAGCTTGGCTAGCGGGAACTACAATGAGCAGTTCTTC.